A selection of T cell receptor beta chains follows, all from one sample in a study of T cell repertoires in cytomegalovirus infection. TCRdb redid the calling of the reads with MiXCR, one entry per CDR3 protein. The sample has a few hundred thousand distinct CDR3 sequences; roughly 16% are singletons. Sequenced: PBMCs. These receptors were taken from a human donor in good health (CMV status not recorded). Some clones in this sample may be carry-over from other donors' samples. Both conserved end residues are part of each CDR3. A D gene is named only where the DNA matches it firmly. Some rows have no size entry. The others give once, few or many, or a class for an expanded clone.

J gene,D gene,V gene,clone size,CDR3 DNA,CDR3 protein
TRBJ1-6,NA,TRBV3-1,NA,TGTGCCAGCAGCCCGGGGCCCGAACGTCCCCACTTT,CASSPGPERPHF
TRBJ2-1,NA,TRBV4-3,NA,TGCGCCAGCAGCCAAGGCACTCTCGGGTACAATGAGCAGTTCTTC,CASSQGTLGYNEQFF
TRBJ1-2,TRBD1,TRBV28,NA,TGTGCCAGCAGTGTGACAGGGGGCTTCTATGGCTACACCTTC,CASSVTGGFYGYTF
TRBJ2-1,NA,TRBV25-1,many,TGTGCCAGCAGTGAAGAGAGAACAGCACATTTATACAATGAGCAGTTCTTC,CASSEERTAHLYNEQFF
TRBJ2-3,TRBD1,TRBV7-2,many,TGTGCCAGCAGCCCCGGGACAGGGGGCACCCCTAGCACAGATACGCAGTATTTT,CASSPGTGGTPSTDTQYF
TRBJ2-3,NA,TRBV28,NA,TGTGCCAGCACGAGTTCACCCGGTACGCAGTATTTT,CASTSSPGTQYF
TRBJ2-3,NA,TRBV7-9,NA,TGTGCCAGCAGCTTACTCCTGGGTAGCTTGGCAGATACGCAGTATTTT,CASSLLLGSLADTQYF
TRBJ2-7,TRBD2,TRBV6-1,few,TGTGCCAGCCTGGCCGGGATTAGCGGGGGATACGAGCAGTACTTC,CASLAGISGGYEQYF
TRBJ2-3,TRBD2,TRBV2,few,TGTGCCGGAGCGGGGGGTGAAGATACGCAGTATTTT,CAGAGGEDTQYF
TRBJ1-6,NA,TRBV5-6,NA,TGTGCCAGCAGCTTGATGGACAATTCACCCCTCCACTTT,CASSLMDNSPLHF
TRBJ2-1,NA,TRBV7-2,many,TGTGCCAGCAGCTTAGGTGCGGGGTATTACAATGAGCAGTTCTTC,CASSLGAGYYNEQFF
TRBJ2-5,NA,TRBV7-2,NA,TGTGCCAGCAGCTTTTATGGACAGCAAGAGACCCAGTACTTC,CASSFYGQQETQYF
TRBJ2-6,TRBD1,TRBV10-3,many,TGTGCCATCAGCGGACAGGCGAACTCTGGGGCCAACGTCCTGACTTTC,CAISGQANSGANVLTF
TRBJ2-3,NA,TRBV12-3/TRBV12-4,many,TGTGCCAGCAGTTTACCACCAAGCACAGATACGCAGTATTTT,CASSLPPSTDTQYF
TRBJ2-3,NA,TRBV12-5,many,TGTGCTAGTGGTACGACAGGAGCAGTAACGCAGTATTTT,CASGTTGAVTQYF
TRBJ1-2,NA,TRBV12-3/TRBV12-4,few,TGTGCCAGCAGTTCCTACAGGGCTCTGGGGTATGGCTACACCTTC,CASSSYRALGYGYTF
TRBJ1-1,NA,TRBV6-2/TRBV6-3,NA,TGTGCCAGCAAGGCCTTTGTTCTTTACACTGAAGCTTTCTTT,CASKAFVLYTEAFF
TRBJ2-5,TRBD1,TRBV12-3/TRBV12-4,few,TGTGCCAGCAGGCCTCGGACAGGGGTCGTGACCCAGTACTTC,CASRPRTGVVTQYF
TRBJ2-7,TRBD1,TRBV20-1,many,TGCAGTGCACCCGACAGGGAGAAATACGAGCAGTACTTC,CSAPDREKYEQYF
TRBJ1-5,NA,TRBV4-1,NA,TGCGCCAGCAGCGCACGACAGTTTTACAATCAGCCCCAGCATTTT,CASSARQFYNQPQHF
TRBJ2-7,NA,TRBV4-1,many,TGCGCCAGCAGCCAAGAACTGGGGCGACAGGGACTCCCGATGCGCTCCTACGAGCAGTACTTC,CASSQELGRQGLPMRSYEQYF
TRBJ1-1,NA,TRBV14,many,TGTGCCAGCAGCCACGGGACCGCTACTGAAGCTTTCTTT,CASSHGTATEAFF
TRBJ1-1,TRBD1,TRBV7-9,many,TGTGCCAGCAGACCACCCCAGGACAGGATGGCTTTCTTT,CASRPPQDRMAFF
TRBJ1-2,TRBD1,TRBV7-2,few,TGTGCCAGCAGCTCACCCAACAGGGGAGGGATCGGCTACACCTTC,CASSSPNRGGIGYTF
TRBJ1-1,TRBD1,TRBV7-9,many,TGTGCCAGCAGCTTCGGGACAGCAGGAATTAACTTGAACACTGAAGCTTTCTTT,CASSFGTAGINLNTEAFF
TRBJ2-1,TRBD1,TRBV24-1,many,TGTGCCACCAGTAAAGGGACAGGTCGGATCAATGAGCAGTTCTTC,CATSKGTGRINEQFF
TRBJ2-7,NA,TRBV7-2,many,TGTGCCAGCAGCTTAGACGTAGCGGCAGGAGCCTACGAGCAGTACTTC,CASSLDVAAGAYEQYF
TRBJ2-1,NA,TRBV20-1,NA,TGCAGTGCTAGTATCCGGAATGAGCAGTTCTTC,CSASIRNEQFF
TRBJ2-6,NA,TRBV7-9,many,TGTGCCAGCAGCTTAAGAGCTGGGGCCAACGTCCTGACTTTC,CASSLRAGANVLTF
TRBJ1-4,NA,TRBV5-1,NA,TGCGCCAGCAGCTTGGCGGCGAGCCCAACGAATGAAAAACTGTTTTTT,CASSLAASPTNEKLFF
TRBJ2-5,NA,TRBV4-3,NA,TGCGCCAGCAGCCAAGATGACAAACGTGGAGAGACCCAGTACTTC,CASSQDDKRGETQYF
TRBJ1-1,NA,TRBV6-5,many,TGTGCCAGCAGTTACTCGTTTTTCGGGACGGTGAACACTGAAGCTTTCTTT,CASSYSFFGTVNTEAFF
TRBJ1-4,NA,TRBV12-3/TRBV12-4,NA,TGTGCCAGCACCCTGGGGAGGGGGGAAAAACTGTTTTTT,CASTLGRGEKLFF
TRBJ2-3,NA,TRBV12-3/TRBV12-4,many,TGTGCCAGCAGCCTCCATGAAGGCACAGATACGCAGTATTTT,CASSLHEGTDTQYF
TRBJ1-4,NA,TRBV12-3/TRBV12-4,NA,TGTGCCAGCAGTCCCGGGACACAATTTAATGAAAAACTGTTTTTT,CASSPGTQFNEKLFF
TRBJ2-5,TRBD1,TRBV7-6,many,TGTGCCAGCAGCTGGCGGACAGGGAGTTTGACAGAGACCCAGTACTTC,CASSWRTGSLTETQYF
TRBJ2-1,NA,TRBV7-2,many,TGTGCCAGCAGCCCCCAGGAAAGCTCCTACAATGAGCAGTTCTTC,CASSPQESSYNEQFF
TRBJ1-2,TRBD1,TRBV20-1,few,TGCAGTGCTAGGTCGGGGACAGGGTATGGCTACACCTTC,CSARSGTGYGYTF
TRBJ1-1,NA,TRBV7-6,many,TGTGCCAGCAGCGGGGCAGGGGCCAAGCAAGACGGACGGGGTACTGAAGCTTTCTTT,CASSGAGAKQDGRGTEAFF
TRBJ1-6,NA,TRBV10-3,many,TGTGCCATCAGTGACCCGGACACCGATAATTCACCCCTCCACTTT,CAISDPDTDNSPLHF
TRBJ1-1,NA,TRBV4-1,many,TGCGCCAGCAGCCTTTCGAGGGGATATGGCACTGAAGCTTTCTTT,CASSLSRGYGTEAFF
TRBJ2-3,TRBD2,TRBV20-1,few,TGCAGTGCTAGTCCCCTAGCGGGGGGGCAAGATACGCAGTATTTT,CSASPLAGGQDTQYF
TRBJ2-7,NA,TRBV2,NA,TGTGCCAGCAGCGTGAGGGACTTCGCGTACGAGCAGTACTTC,CASSVRDFAYEQYF
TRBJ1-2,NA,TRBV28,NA,TGTGCCAGCAGTTCAGCCTCCTCCAACTATGGCTACACCTTC,CASSSASSNYGYTF